This record looks at one TCR beta chain sequence and its context. The CDR3 covers 15 residues. Germline V gives CDR1 MNHEY, CDR2 SMNVEV (reference sequence). J lost 3 bases, V lost 2 bases, and 6 bases had no gene match. These data belong to a study of blood T cell repertoires in COVID-19. Original processing notes: Reference gene primer amplification gave nucleated cell count estimates. This table comes from immunoSEQ multiplex PCR, and its TCRdb copy is limited to in-frame clones, with some not included. The D gene and trimming were derived from the DNA, and the V and J assignments and clone size from that table. The profile shows approximately 300,000 clones, about 93% of them singletons.

The rearrangement joins TRBV27 to TRBJ2-5, with TRBD1 matching over 7 bases. Sequencing input: peripheral blood. The clonotype was recovered from a woman in her twenties or thirties with COVID-19, enrolled during active disease. CDR3 bases: TGTGCCAGCAGTTTAACAGGGGTCTTAAAAGAGACCCAGTACTTC. Residues: CASSLTGVLKETQYF.